The sequence of this T cell receptor (beta chain) was determined in a study of blood T cell repertoires in COVID-19. Study-level background: Samples of COVID-19 (acute and convalescent) were obtained from the United States, Italy and Spain. Nucleic acid was either cDNA or gDNA, and it came from T cells, B-cell-depleted T cells, or PBMCs.

Per the original methods: Amplification of reference gene primers provided the estimated nucleated cell counts. The data were produced by immunoSEQ multiplex PCR, yet TCRdb's version contains in-frame clones alone and is incomplete. The D gene and trimming were derived from the DNA, and the V and J assignments and clone size from that table. The data contain 200,000 to 250,000 clones, roughly 90% of them seen just once; the ten biggest clones take up 0.8% to 1%. The CDR3 runs 14 residues. Germline trimming cut 1 base from V and 9 bases from J; bases unmatched to any gene: 6. Per the germline V gene, CDR1 is SGHVS and CDR2 is FNYEAQ.

The rearrangement joins TRBV7-6 to TRBJ2-1; 7 nucleotides align to TRBD2. The source is a man between 60 and 70 years old with COVID-19, enrolled during active disease. The sequencing input was peripheral blood. The CDR3 loop is CASSLGIAGGEQFF. CDR3 DNA: TGTGCCAGCAGCTTAGGCATAGCGGGTGGTGAGCAGTTCTTC.